This T cell receptor beta chain was found in a study of beta chain features in type 1 diabetes. Findings and limits, study-wide: When Type 1 diabetes patients were examined, their TCRB CDR3s proved moderately but significantly shorter in all four CD4+ subsets.

cDNA synthesis used the whole RNA isolate, giving expressed TCRB sequences. Produced via immunoSEQ multiplex PCR; TCRdb's table is partial and in-frame only. The sample has about 700,000 clones, about an eighth seen once. This clone was detected a few times. Its antigen remains unidentified. Germline loops: CDR1 SQVTM, CDR2 ANQGSEA. CDR3 length: 11 residues. Between the trimmed V and J ends, which lost 8 bases and 5 bases, there was a span of 12 bases. Markers CD45RO/CCR7/CD25/CD127/CD95/CD27 served to sort CD4+ naive, central memory, regulatory and stem cell-like memory cells. This receptor was obtained from a young man with type 1 diabetes. V usage is TRBV29-1 and J usage is TRBJ2-5; D ambiguous. The material sequenced was naive CD4+ T cells from blood. CDR3 region: CSPSLGETQYF. DNA for the CDR3: TGCAGCCCGAGCCTGGGCGAGACCCAGTACTTC.